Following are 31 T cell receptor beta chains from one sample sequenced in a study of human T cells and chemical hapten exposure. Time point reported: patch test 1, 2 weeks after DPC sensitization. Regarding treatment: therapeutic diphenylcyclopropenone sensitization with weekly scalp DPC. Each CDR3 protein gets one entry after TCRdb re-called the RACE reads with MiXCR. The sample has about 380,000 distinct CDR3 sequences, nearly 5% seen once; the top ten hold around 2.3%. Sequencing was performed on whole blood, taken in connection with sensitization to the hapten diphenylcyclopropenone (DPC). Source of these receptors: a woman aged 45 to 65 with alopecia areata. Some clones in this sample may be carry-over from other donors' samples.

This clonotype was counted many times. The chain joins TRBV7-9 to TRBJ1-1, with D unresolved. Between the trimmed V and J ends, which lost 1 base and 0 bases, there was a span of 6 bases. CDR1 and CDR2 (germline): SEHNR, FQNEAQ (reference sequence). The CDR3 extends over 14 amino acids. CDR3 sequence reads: CASSLGPLNTEAFF. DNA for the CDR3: TGTGCCAGCAGCTTAGGACCGTTGAACACTGAAGCTTTCTTT.

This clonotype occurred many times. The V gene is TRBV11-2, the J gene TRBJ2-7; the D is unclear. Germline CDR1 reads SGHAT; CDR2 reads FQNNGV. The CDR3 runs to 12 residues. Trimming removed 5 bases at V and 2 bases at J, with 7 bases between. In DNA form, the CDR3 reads TGTGCCAGCAGCCAAGACACCTACGAGCAGTACTTC. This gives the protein CASSQDTYEQYF.

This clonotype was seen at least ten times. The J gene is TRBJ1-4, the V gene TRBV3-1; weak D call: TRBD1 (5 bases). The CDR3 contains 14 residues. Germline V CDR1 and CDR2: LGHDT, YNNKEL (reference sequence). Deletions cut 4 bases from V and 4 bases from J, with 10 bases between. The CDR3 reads CASSRQILNEKLFF. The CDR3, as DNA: TGTGCCAGCAGCCGACAGATCCTTAATGAAAAACTGTTTTTT.

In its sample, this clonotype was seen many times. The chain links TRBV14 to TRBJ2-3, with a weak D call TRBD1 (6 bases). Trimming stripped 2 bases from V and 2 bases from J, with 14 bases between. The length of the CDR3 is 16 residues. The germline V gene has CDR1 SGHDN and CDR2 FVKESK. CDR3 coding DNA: TGTGCCAGCAGCCAAAAACAGTTGGGGGCCACAGATACGCAGTATTTT. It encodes CASSQKQLGATDTQYF.

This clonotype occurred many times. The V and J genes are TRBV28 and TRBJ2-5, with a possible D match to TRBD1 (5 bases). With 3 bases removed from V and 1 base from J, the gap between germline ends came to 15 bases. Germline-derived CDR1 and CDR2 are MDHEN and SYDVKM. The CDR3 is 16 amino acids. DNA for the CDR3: TGTGCCAGCAGTTTGATGCCGCAGGGTTCCCAAGAGACCCAGTACTTC. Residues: CASSLMPQGSQETQYF.

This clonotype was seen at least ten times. The CDR3 is CASSGDRGQPQHF. CDR3 nucleotide sequence: TGTGCCAGTAGTGGGGACAGGGGCCAGCCCCAGCATTTT. The chain combines TRBV19 with TRBJ1-5, with TRBD1 identical over 10 bases. CDR3 length: 13 amino acids. The germline V gene has CDR1 LNHDA and CDR2 SQIVND (reference sequence). V was clipped by 5 bases and J by 7 bases; unmatched bases: 2.

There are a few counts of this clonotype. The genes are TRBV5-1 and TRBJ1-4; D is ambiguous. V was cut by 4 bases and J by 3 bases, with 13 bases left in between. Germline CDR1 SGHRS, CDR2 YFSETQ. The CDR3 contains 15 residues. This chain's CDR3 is CASSGSGAANEKLFF. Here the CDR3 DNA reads TGCGCCAGCAGCGGCAGCGGTGCAGCTAATGAAAAACTGTTTTTT.

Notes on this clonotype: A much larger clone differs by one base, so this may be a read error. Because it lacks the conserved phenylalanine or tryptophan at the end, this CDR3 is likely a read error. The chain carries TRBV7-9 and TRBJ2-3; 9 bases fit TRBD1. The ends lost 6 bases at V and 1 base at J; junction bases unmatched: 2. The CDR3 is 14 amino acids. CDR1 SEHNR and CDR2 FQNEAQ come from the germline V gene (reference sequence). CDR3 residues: CASRRQGGTDTQYI. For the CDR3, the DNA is TGTGCCAGCAGAAGACAGGGGGGCACAGATACGCAGTATATT.

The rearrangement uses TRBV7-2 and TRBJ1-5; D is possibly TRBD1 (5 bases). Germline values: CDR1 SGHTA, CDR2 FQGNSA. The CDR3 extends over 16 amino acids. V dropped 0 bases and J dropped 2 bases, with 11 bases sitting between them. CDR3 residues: CASSLAGGVRNQPQHF. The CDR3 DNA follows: TGTGCCAGCAGCTTAGCGGGGGGGGTCCGCAATCAGCCCCAGCATTTT.

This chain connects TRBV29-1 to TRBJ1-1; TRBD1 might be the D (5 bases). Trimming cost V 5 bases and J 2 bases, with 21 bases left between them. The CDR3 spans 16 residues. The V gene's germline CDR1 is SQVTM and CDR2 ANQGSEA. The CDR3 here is CSVRGTWDNVNTEAFF. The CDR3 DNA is TGCAGCGTTCGCGGGACTTGGGATAATGTAAACACTGAAGCTTTCTTT.

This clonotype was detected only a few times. This CDR3 is CASAGRTYNEQFF. The CDR3 region has the DNA TGTGCCAGCGCCGGGCGCACCTACAATGAGCAGTTCTTC. The chain employs TRBV13 and TRBJ2-1; no reliable D call. Trimming removed 8 bases at V and 2 bases at J, with 10 bases between. The germline CDR1 and CDR2 sequences are PRHDT and FYEKMQ (reference sequence). The CDR3 runs 13 residues.

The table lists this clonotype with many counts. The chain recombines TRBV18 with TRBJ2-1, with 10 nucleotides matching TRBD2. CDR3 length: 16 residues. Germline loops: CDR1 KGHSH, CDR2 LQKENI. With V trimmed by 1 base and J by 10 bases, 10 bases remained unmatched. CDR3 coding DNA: TGTGCCAGCTCACCACTCGCTAGCGGGAGCCAGATAGAGCAGTTCTTC. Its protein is CASSPLASGSQIEQFF.

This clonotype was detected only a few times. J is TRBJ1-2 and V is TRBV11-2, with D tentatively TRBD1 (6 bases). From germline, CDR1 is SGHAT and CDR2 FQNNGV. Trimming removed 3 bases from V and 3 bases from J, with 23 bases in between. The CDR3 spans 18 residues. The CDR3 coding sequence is TGTGCCAGCAGCTTTTCCCGGGACATTGATTTCTTGGACTATGGCTACACCTTC. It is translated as CASSFSRDIDFLDYGYTF.

The CDR3 DNA is TGTGCCAGCAGTGGTATAAGTATTACTGGAAACACCATATATTTT. The encoded protein is CASSGISITGNTIYF. This rearrangement joins TRBV2 to TRBJ1-3; D is unresolved. With 4 bases removed from V and 2 bases from J, the gap between germline ends came to 12 bases. Germline loops: CDR1 SNHLY, CDR2 FYNNEI. The CDR3 extends over 15 amino acids. The variable domain in full, with the rest retrieved from reference TRBV2 and TRBJ1-3, is EPEVTQTPSHQVTQMGQEVILRCVPISNHLYFYWYRQILGQKVEFLVSFYNNEISEKSEIFDDQFSVERPDGSNFTLKIRSTKLEDSAMYFCASSGISITGNTIYFGEGSWLTVV.

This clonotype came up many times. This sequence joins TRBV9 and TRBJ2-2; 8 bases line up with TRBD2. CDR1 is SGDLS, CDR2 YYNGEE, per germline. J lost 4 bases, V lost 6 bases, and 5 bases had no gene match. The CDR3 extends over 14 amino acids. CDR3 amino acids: CASKSGGGTGELFF. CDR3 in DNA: TGTGCCAGCAAGAGCGGGGGTGGCACCGGGGAGCTGTTTTTT.

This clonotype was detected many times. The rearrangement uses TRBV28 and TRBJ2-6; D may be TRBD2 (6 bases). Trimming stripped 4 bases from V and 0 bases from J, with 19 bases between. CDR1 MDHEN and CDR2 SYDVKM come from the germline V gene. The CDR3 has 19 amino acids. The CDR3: CASSSPSRAGHSGANVLTF. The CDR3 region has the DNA TGTGCCAGCAGTTCCCCCAGTCGAGCGGGTCACTCTGGGGCCAACGTCCTGACTTTC. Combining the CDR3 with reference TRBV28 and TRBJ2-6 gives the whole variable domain DVKVTQSSRYLVKRTGEKVFLECVQDMDHENMFWYRQDPGLGLRLIYFSYDVKMKEKGDIPEGYSVSREKKERFSLILESASTNQTSMYLCASSSPSRAGHSGANVLTFGAGSRLTVL.

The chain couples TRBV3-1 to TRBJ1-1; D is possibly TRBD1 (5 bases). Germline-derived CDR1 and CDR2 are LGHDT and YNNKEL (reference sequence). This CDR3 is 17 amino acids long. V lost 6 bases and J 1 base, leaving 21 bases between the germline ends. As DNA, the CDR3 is TGTGCCAGCAGTAAGCCTGCCACCCTCGACAGGAACACTGAAGCTTTCTTT. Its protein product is CASSKPATLDRNTEAFF. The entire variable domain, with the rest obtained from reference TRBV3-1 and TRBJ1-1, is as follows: DTAVSQTPKYLVTQMGNDKSIKCEQNLGHDTMYWYKQDSKKFLKIMFSYNNKELIINETVPNRFSPKSPDKAHLNLHINSLELGDSAVYFCASSKPATLDRNTEAFFGQGTRLTVV.

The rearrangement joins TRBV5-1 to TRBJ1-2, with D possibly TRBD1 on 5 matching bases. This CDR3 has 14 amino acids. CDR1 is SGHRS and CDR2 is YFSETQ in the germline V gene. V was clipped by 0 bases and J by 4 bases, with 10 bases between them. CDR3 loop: CASSLGGESYGYTF. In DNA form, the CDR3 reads TGCGCCAGCAGCTTGGGGGGCGAGAGCTATGGCTACACCTTC.

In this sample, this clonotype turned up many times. CDR3 sequence reads: CASSQETPSSGSPYEQYF. As DNA, the CDR3 is TGCGCCAGCAGCCAAGAAACCCCTAGTTCGGGATCTCCCTACGAGCAGTACTTC. The chain is built from TRBV4-3 and TRBJ2-7; possibly TRBD2 for D (5 bases). The CDR3 loop spans 18 amino acids. Germline-derived CDR1 and CDR2 are LGHNA and YSLEER. Trimming left V 0 bases short and J 2 bases short, with 20 bases between.

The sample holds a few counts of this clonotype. CDR3 DNA: TGTGCCAGCAGTCGGGCCTACGGTGAACGCACTGAAGCTTTCTTT. It is translated as CASSRAYGERTEAFF. This chain links TRBV12-3 or TRBV12-4 with TRBJ1-1; D gene uncertain. The CDR3 covers 15 residues. With 5 bases removed from V and 4 bases from J, the gap between germline ends came to 17 bases.

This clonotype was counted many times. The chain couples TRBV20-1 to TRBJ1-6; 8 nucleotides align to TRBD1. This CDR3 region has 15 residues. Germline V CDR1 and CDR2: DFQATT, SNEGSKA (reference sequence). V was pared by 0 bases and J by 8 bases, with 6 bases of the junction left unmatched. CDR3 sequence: CSARDLRTGYSPLHF. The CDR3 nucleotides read TGCAGTGCTAGAGATCTAAGGACAGGGTATTCACCCCTCCACTTT.

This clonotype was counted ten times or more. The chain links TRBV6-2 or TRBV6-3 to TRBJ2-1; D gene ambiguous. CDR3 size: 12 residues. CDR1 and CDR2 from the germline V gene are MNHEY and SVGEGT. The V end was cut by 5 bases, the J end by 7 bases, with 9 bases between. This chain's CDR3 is CASSQHANEQFF. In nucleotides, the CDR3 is TGTGCCAGCAGTCAGCACGCAAATGAGCAGTTCTTC.

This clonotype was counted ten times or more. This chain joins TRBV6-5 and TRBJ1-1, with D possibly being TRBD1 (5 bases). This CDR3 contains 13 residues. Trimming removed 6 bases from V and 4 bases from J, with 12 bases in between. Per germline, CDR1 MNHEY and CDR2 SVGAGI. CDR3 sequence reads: CASSSGFGTEAFF. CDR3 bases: TGTGCCAGCAGCTCAGGGTTTGGCACTGAAGCTTTCTTT.

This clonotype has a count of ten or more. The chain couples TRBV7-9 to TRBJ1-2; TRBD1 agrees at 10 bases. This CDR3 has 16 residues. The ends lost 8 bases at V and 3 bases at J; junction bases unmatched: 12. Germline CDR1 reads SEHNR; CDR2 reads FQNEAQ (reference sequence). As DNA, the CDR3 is TGTGCCAGCGGGCAGGAAGACAGGGGGCCTTACTATGGCTACACCTTC. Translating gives CASGQEDRGPYYGYTF. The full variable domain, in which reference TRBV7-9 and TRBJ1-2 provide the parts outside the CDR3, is DTGVSQNPRHKITKRGQNVTFRCDPISEHNRLYWYRQTLGQGPEFLTYFQNEAQLEKSRLLSDRFSAERPKGSFSTLEIQRTEQGDSAMYLCASGQEDRGPYYGYTFGSGTRLTVV.

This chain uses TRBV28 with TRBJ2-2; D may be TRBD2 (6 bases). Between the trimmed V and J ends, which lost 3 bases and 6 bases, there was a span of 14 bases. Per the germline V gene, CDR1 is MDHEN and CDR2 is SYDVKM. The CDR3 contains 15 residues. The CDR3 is CASSFFRRAPGELFF. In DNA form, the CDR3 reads TGTGCCAGCAGTTTCTTCCGGAGGGCCCCCGGGGAGCTGTTTTTT.

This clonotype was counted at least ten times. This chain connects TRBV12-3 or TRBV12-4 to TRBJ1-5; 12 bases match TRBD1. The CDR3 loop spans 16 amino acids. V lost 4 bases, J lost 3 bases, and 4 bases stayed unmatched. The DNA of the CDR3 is TGTGCCAGCAGTTCCGGGACAGGGGGCGTCAATCAGCCCCAGCATTTT. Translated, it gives CASSSGTGGVNQPQHF.

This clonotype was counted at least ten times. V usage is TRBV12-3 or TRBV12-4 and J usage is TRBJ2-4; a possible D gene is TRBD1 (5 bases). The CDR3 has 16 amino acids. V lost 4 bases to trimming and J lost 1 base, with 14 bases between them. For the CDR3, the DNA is TGTGCCAGCAGTTACGTCCAGGGTTGGGCCAAAAACATTCAGTACTTC. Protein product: CASSYVQGWAKNIQYF.

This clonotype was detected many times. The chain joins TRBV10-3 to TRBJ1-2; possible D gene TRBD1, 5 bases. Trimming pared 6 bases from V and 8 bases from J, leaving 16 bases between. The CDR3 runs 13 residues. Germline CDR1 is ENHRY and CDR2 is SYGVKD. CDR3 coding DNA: TGTGCCATCAGGGGGGACGCGATAGGAGGCTACACCTTC. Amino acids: CAIRGDAIGGYTF.

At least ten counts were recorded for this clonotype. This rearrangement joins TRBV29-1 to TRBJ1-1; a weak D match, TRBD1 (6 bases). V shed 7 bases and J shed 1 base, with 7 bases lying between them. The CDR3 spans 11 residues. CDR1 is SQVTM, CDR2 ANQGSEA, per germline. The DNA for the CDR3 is TGCAGCGGGACAGAGAACACTGAAGCTTTCTTT. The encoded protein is CSGTENTEAFF.

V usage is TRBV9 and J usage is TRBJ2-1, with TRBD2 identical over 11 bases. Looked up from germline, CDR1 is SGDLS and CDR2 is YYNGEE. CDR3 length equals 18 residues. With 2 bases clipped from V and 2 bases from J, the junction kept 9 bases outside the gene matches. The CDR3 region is CASSVISGGALAYNEQFF. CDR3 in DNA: TGTGCCAGCAGCGTTATTAGCGGGGGGGCCCTGGCCTACAATGAGCAGTTCTTC.

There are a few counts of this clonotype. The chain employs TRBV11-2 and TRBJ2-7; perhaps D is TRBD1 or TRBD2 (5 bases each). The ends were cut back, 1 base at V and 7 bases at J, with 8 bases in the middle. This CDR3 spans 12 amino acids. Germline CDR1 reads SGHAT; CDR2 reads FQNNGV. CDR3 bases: TGTGCCAGCAGCTTAGTTTGGGGGGAGCAGTACTTC. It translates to CASSLVWGEQYF.